Listed here are 6 T cell receptor beta chains from one sample, sequenced in a study of shared clonotypes between healthy human individuals. Sequencing was performed with immunoSEQ multiplex PCR; in TCRdb, only in-frame clones are kept and a portion is missing. The sample lists some 900,000 clones, around 80% occurring once. The material sequenced was memory CD4+ T cells sorted from blood. Indicated subset: CD45RA-negative fraction. The receptors here all came from a man aged 18 to 30 in good health.

This clone was seen a few times. The chain couples TRBV10-3 to TRBJ1-2; the match to TRBD1 covers 8 bases. Trimming cost V 7 bases and J 3 bases; bases outside gene matches: 7. Germline V CDR1 and CDR2: ENHRY, SYGVKD. The CDR3 sequence is 14 residues long. In DNA form, the CDR3 reads TGTGCCATCACCCCAGGGGGCAGCGACTATGGCTACACCTTC. It yields the protein CAITPGGSDYGYTF.

The rearrangement uses TRBV5-8 and TRBJ2-7; the D is unclear. From germline, CDR1 is SGHTS and CDR2 YDEGEE. CDR3 length: 11 amino acids. Between the trimmed V and J ends, which lost 0 bases and 5 bases, there was a span of 3 bases. CDR3 coding DNA: TGTGCCAGCAGCTTGGCAGACGAGCAGTACTTC. Its translation: CASSLADEQYF.

The chain couples TRBV15 to TRBJ1-4; D gene unclear. The CDR3 has 15 residues. The V gene's germline CDR1 is LNHNV and CDR2 YYDKDF (reference sequence). V was trimmed by 1 base and J by 4 bases, leaving 10 bases between them. CDR3 bases: TGTGCCACCAGCAGAGGCGGGATCCTTAATGAAAAACTGTTTTTT. Amino acid sequence: CATSRGGILNEKLFF.

CDR3 DNA: TGTGCCAGCAGTTTACCCGGGCCATTCTACGAGCAGTACTTC. The encoded protein is CASSLPGPFYEQYF. This chain uses TRBV28 with TRBJ2-7; D ambiguous. Germline V gene data show CDR1 as MDHEN and CDR2 as SYDVKM. The CDR3 has 14 amino acids. Trimming left V 2 bases short and J 3 bases short, with 11 bases between.

The chain employs TRBV9 and TRBJ2-1; 7 nucleotides agree with TRBD2. CDR3 length: 16 residues. The germline V gene has CDR1 SGDLS and CDR2 YYNGEE. With V trimmed by 0 bases and J by 2 bases, 5 bases remained unmatched. The DNA of the CDR3 is TGTGCCAGCAGCGTAGCGGGGGGAACTACCTACAATGAGCAGTTCTTC. It codes for CASSVAGGTTYNEQFF.

In its sample, this clone was seen once. The chain links TRBV19 to TRBJ1-5, with TRBD1 identical over 9 bases. The CDR3 spans 14 residues. The germline V gene encodes CDR1 LNHDA and CDR2 SQIVND (reference sequence). Trimming removed 3 bases from V and 4 bases from J; junction bases left unmatched: 1. The CDR3 sequence is CASSMGQGNQPQHF. The CDR3 nucleotides are TGTGCCAGTAGTATGGGACAGGGTAATCAGCCCCAGCATTTT.